Sequencing of this T cell receptor beta chain was carried out in a study of patients and donors after allogeneic stem cell transplantation. TCRdb passed the RT-PCR reads through MiXCR, listing each CDR3 protein once. The table records 400,000 to 450,000 distinct CDR3 sequences, approximately 16% of them present only once. There are 14 residues in the CDR3. The germline V gene has CDR1 MDHEN and CDR2 SYDVKM. V was cut by 6 bases and J by 7 bases, with 18 bases left in between. Material for sequencing was blood, either unsorted or a sorted T cell fraction (not recorded which). The receptor was isolated from a human donor who was either an allogeneic HSCT recipient or a stem cell or donor lymphocyte infusion donor (not recorded which). It is not recorded whose cells these are; they may come from a transplant donor. This chain joins TRBV28 and TRBJ1-2, with D tentatively TRBD1 (5 bases). The CDR3: CASRGTALGGGYTF. As DNA, the CDR3 is TGTGCCAGCAGGGGGACGGCCCTTGGGGGTGGCTACACCTTC.